The clone carrying this T cell receptor beta chain is a singleton in its sample. Its target is not known. J was trimmed by 5 bases and V by 7 bases; bases with no gene match: 11. Germline CDR1 is SGHAT and CDR2 is FQNNGV. There are 15 residues in the CDR3. The PCR made use of 60 Vbeta and 13 Jbeta primers. Sequencing used immunoSEQ multiplex PCR; TCRdb keeps in-frame clones, though not all of them. The sample lists fewer than 120,000 clones; 60% to 85% were seen once. The data originate from a study of cytomegalovirus exposure and HLA in healthy donors. The study's findings and limits: The classifier, whose performance was assessed in both the original and validation cohorts, reportedly diagnosed cytomegalovirus status with high specificity and sensitivity. There were some public TCRs occurring in many donors, but most TCR sequences were rare. A later analysis revealed that TCR association rates differed between HLA loci, peaking at DRB1 and bottoming out at HLA-C.

Source material: PBMCs. The rearrangement uses TRBV11-2 and TRBJ2-5, with 9 bases lining up with TRBD2. The TCR was taken from a woman in her sixties or seventies in good health and CMV-seropositive. CDR3 DNA sequence: TGTGCCAGCAAAGAACTAGCGGGTACTCAGGAGACCCAGTACTTC. It is translated as CASKELAGTQETQYF. Full variable domain (remainder filled in from reference TRBV11-2 and TRBJ2-5): EAGVAQSPRYKIIEKRQSVAFWCNPISGHATLYWYQQILGQGPKLLIQFQNNGVVDDSQLPKDRFSAERLKGVDSTLKIQPAKLEDSAVYLCASKELAGTQETQYFGPGTRLLVL.